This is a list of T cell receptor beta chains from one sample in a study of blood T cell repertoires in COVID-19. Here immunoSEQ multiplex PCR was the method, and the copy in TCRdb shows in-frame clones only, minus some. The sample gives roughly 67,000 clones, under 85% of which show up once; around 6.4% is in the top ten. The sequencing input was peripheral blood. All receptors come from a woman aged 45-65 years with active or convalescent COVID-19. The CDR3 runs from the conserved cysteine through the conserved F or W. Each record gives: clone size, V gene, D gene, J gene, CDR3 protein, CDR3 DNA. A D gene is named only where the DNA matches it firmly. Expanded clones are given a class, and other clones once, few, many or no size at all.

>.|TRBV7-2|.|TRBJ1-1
CASSPDYTEAFF
TGTGCCAGCAGCCCAGATTACACTGAAGCTTTCTTT
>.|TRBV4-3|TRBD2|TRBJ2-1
CASSQVLAASSYNEQFF
TGCGCCAGCAGCCAAGTGCTAGCGGCCAGCTCCTACAATGAGCAGTTCTTC
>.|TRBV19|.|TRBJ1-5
CASSIGGPQPQHF
TGTGCCAGTAGTATCGGGGGGCCTCAGCCCCAGCATTTT
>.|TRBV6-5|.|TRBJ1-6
CASKRTRDSPLHF
TGTGCCAGCAAACGGACACGAGATTCACCCCTCCACTTT
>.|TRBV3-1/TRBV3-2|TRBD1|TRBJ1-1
CASSRTGGTEAFF
TGTGCCAGCAGCAGGACAGGGGGCACTGAAGCTTTCTTT
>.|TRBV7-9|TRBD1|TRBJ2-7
CASSPGQGAEEQYF
TGTGCCAGCAGCCCTGGTCAGGGGGCTGAAGAGCAGTACTTC
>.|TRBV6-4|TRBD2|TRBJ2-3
CASSETSGHTDTQYF
TGTGCCAGCAGTGAGACTAGCGGACACACAGATACGCAGTATTTT
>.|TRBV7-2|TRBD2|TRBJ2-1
CASSLPQGLAGGNEQFF
TGTGCCAGCAGCTTACCCCAGGGACTAGCGGGAGGCAATGAGCAGTTCTTC
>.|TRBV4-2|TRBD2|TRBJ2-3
CASSQADAGADTQYF
TGTGCCAGCAGCCAAGCCGATGCGGGAGCAGATACGCAGTATTTT
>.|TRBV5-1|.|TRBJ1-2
CASSSGPTWGYTF
TGCGCCAGCAGCTCTGGGCCTACGTGGGGCTACACCTTC
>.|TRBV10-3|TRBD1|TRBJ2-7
CAIRGQGTYEQYF
TGTGCCATCAGGGGACAGGGGACCTACGAGCAGTACTTC
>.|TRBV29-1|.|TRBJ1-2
CSVEDLTGILLGYTF
TGCAGCGTTGAAGATCTCACAGGGATTCTCCTAGGCTACACCTTC
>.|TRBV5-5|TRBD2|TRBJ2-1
CASNLAGGDNEQFF
TGTGCCAGCAACCTAGCCGGGGGGGACAATGAGCAGTTCTTC
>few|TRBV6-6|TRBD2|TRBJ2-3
CASSQPGLAGDTQYF
TGTGCCAGCAGTCAACCGGGACTAGCGGGAGATACGCAGTATTTT
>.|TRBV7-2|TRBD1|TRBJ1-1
CASSLTGMATEAFF
TGTGCCAGCAGCCTGACAGGGATGGCCACTGAAGCTTTCTTT
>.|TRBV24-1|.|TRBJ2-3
CATSDPKGEAGTDTQYF
TGTGCCACCAGTGATCCCAAAGGGGAGGCGGGCACAGATACGCAGTATTTT
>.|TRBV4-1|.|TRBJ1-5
CASSLQYPGNQPQHF
TGCGCCAGCAGCCTTCAATACCCAGGGAATCAGCCCCAGCATTTT
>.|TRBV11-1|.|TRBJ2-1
CASSPRTVSLFNEQFF
TGTGCCAGCAGCCCCAGGACAGTCTCCCTTTTCAATGAGCAGTTCTTC
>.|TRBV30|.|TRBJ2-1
CAWTGGPYNEQFF
TGTGCCTGGACTGGGGGCCCCTACAATGAGCAGTTCTTC
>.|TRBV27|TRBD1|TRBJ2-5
CASSPRQGRETQYF
TGTGCCAGCAGTCCCCGACAGGGGCGGGAGACCCAGTACTTC
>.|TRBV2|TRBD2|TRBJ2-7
CASSPRTGRNEQYF
TGTGCCAGCAGCCCGAGGACCGGGAGGAACGAGCAGTACTTC
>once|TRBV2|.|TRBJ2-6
CASRRGSGANVLTF
TGTGCCAGCAGGAGAGGGTCTGGGGCCAACGTCCTGACTTTC
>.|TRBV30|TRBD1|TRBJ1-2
CAWPGQGASGYTF
TGTGCCTGGCCAGGACAGGGGGCGAGTGGCTACACCTTC
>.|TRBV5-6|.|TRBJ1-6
CASSFGWGQGSNSPLHF
TGTGCCAGCAGCTTTGGTTGGGGCCAGGGAAGTAATTCACCCCTCCACTTT
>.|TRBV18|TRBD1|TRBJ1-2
CASSRQGDGYTF
TGTGCCAGCTCACGACAGGGGGATGGCTACACCTTC
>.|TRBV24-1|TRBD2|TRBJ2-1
CATSALRASGALEQFF
TGTGCCACCAGTGCACTGCGGGCTAGCGGGGCCTTGGAGCAGTTCTTC
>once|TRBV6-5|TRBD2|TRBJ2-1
CASSSGTSRGGEQFF
TGTGCCAGCAGTTCCGGGACTAGTAGGGGCGGAGAGCAGTTCTTC
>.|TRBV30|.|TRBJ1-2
CAWSRVDYGYTF
TGTGCCTGGAGCAGGGTTGACTATGGCTACACCTTC
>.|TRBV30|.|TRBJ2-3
CAWNGVGSTDTQYF
TGTGCCTGGAACGGTGTCGGGAGCACAGATACGCAGTATTTT
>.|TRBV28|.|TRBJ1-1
CASSSRRGEAFF
TGTGCCAGCAGTTCCCGGCGGGGTGAAGCTTTCTTT
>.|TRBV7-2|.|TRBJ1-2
CASSSVRAHYGYTF
TGTGCCAGCAGCTCCGTGCGGGCCCACTATGGCTACACCTTC
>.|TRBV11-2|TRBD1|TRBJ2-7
CASSLAPGWGTVSYEQYF
TGTGCCAGCAGCTTAGCCCCGGGGTGGGGGACAGTCTCCTACGAGCAGTACTTC
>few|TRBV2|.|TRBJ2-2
CASSEIVLSLLFF
TGTGCCAGCAGTGAAATAGTATTGAGTCTTCTGTTTTTT
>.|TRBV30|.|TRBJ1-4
CAWSVRSGGNEKLFF
TGTGCCTGGAGTGTACGGTCCGGGGGTAATGAAAAACTGTTTTTT
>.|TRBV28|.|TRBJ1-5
CASSFGHQNQPQHF
TGTGCCAGCAGTTTCGGACACCAGAATCAGCCCCAGCATTTT